The 5 T cell receptor beta chains in this list originate from one sample, sequenced in a study of CD8+CD57+ T cells in acquired aplastic anemia. TCR beta VDJ and CDR3 profiling used genomic DNA as template. TCRdb reprocessed the reads with MiXCR, giving one entry per CDR3 protein. The sample lists some 120,000 distinct CDR3 sequences; 48% were seen once. The specimen was sorted CD4+, CD8+, or CD8+CD57+ T cells (not recorded which) from PBMCs. The receptors derive from a human donor in good health, serving as a control.

The chain recombines TRBV11-1 with TRBJ2-2, with 8 bases identical to TRBD2. The length of the CDR3 is 16 residues. The V gene's germline CDR1 is SGHAT and CDR2 FQDESV (reference sequence). The ends lost 4 bases at V and 4 bases at J; junction bases unmatched: 8. The CDR3 loop reads CASSYHKTSATGELFF. CDR3 DNA sequence: TGTGCCAGCAGCTACCATAAGACTAGCGCCACCGGGGAGCTGTTTTTT.

The chain joins TRBV29-1 to TRBJ2-1; 9 bases align to TRBD1. Germline-derived CDR1 and CDR2 are SQVTM and ANQGSEA. The CDR3 covers 13 residues. The CDR3 DNA reads as TGCAGTTCAACCGGGACAGGGCGGAATGAGCAGTTCTTC. It codes for CSSTGTGRNEQFF.

The chain recombines TRBV10-3 with TRBJ2-7; tentative D call: TRBD2 (5 bases). Germline CDR1 and CDR2: ENHRY and SYGVKD. Trimming took 3 bases from V and 1 from J, leaving 16 bases between them. The CDR3 is 16 amino acids. CDR3 loop: CAISDRSSDTSYEQYF. Here the CDR3 DNA reads TGTGCCATCAGTGATAGGAGTAGCGATACTTCCTACGAGCAGTACTTC.

The chain recombines TRBV19 with TRBJ1-6, with D perhaps TRBD1 (5 bases). The length of the CDR3 is 15 residues. V dropped 7 bases and J dropped 9 bases, with 19 bases sitting between them. The germline CDR1 and CDR2 sequences are LNHDA and SQIVND (reference sequence). Here the CDR3 reads CASKVGEGVVSPLHF. DNA for the CDR3: TGTGCCAGTAAGGTGGGGGAAGGGGTGGTTTCACCCCTCCACTTT.

The table lists this clonotype with many counts. V is TRBV28 and J is TRBJ2-7; the match to TRBD1 covers 8 bases. V trimming: 4 bases; J trimming: 2 bases; junction bases outside the gene matches: 4. Germline CDR1 is MDHEN and CDR2 is SYDVKM. This CDR3 has 14 amino acids. CDR3 amino acids: CASSSRTGTYEQYF. Here the CDR3 DNA reads TGTGCCAGCAGTTCCCGGACAGGGACCTACGAGCAGTACTTC. The full variable domain, its missing parts supplied by reference TRBV28 and TRBJ2-7, is DVKVTQSSRYLVKRTGEKVFLECVQDMDHENMFWYRQDPGLGLRLIYFSYDVKMKEKGDIPEGYSVSREKKERFSLILESASTNQTSMYLCASSSRTGTYEQYFGPGTRLTVT.